This T cell receptor (beta chain) was obtained from a study of blood T cell repertoires in COVID-19. CDR1 SGHKS and CDR2 YYEKEE come from the germline V gene (reference sequence). Trimming at V came to 0 bases and at J to 6 bases, leaving 4 bases not matched to a gene. This CDR3 is 15 amino acids long. The protocol was immunoSEQ multiplex PCR, while the TCRdb copy is restricted to in-frame clones and leaves out a portion. The table includes under 85,000 clones, about 81% detected once. The rearrangement links TRBV5-5 to TRBJ1-4, with 8 bases matching TRBD1. Sequencing used peripheral blood. The receptor comes from an elderly man with acute or convalescent COVID-19. The CDR3 region has the DNA TGTGCCAGCAGCTTGGGACAGGGGAGATATGAAAAACTGTTTTTT. The encoded protein is CASSLGQGRYEKLFF.